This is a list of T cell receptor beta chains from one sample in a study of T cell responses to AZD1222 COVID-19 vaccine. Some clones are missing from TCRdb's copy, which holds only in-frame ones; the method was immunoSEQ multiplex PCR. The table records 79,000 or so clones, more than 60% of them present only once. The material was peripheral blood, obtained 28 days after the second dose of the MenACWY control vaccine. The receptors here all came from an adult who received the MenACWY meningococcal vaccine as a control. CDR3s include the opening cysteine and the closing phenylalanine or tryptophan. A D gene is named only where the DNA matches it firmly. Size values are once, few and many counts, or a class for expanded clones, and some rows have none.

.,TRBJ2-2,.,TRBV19,CASSIPGGRTGELFF,TGTGCCAGTAGTATCCCTGGGGGCCGGACCGGGGAGCTGTTTTTT
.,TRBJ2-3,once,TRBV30,CAWSGIRTDTQYF,TGTGCCTGGAGTGGTATTCGCACAGATACGCAGTATTTT
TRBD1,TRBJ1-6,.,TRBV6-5,CASSSGTGDNSPLHF,TGTGCCAGCAGCAGCGGGACAGGCGATAATTCACCCCTCCACTTT
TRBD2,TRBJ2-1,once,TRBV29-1,CSVDPSGVHNEQFF,TGCAGCGTTGACCCTAGCGGGGTACACAATGAGCAGTTCTTC
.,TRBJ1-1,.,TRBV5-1,CASSFREGSEAFF,TGCGCCAGCAGCTTCCGTGAGGGCTCTGAAGCTTTCTTT
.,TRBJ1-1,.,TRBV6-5,CASSYSGTANTEAFF,TGTGCCAGCAGTTACTCCGGGACTGCGAACACTGAAGCTTTCTTT
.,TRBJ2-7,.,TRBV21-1,CASSISPGRIYEQYF,TGTGCCAGCAGCATTTCTCCGGGACGGATCTACGAGCAGTACTTC
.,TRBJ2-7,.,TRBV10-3,CAISNGGSYEQYF,TGTGCCATCTCTAATGGGGGCTCCTACGAGCAGTACTTC
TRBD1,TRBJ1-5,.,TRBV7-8,CASSTGTGGYQPQHF,TGTGCCAGCAGTACCGGGACAGGGGGCTATCAGCCCCAGCATTTT
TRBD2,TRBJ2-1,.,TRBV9,CASSVGGRAYNEQFF,TGTGCCAGCAGCGTAGGCGGGAGGGCCTACAATGAGCAGTTCTTC
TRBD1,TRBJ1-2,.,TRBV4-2,CASSQADRAFGYGYTF,TGTGCCAGCAGCCAAGCAGACAGGGCCTTTGGGTATGGCTACACCTTC
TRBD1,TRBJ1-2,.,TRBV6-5,CASGRDRDAGYTF,TGTGCCAGCGGTCGGGACAGGGATGCTGGCTACACCTTC
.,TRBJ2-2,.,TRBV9,CASSLTGTRDGELFF,TGTGCCAGCAGCCTCACCGGGACCCGGGACGGGGAGCTGTTTTTT
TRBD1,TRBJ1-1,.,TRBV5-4,CASSFGTGGTEAFF,TGTGCCAGCAGCTTCGGTACAGGGGGCACTGAAGCTTTCTTT
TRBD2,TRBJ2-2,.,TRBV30,CAWRAGTRGGINTGELFF,TGTGCCTGGAGAGCCGGGACTCGGGGGGGTATCAACACCGGGGAGCTGTTTTTT
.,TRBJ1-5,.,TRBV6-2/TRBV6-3,CASSYRAEYQPQHF,TGTGCCAGCAGTTATAGGGCAGAATATCAGCCCCAGCATTTT
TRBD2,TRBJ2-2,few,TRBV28,CASSFSLRGLAGGELFF,TGTGCCAGCAGTTTTTCTCTCAGGGGACTAGCGGGCGGGGAGCTGTTTTTT
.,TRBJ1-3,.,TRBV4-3,CASSQGVQGSSGNTIYF,TGCGCCAGCAGCCAAGGGGTACAGGGAAGCTCTGGAAACACCATATATTTT
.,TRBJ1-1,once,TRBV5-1,CASSLSGTTEAFF,TGCGCCAGCAGCTTAAGTGGGACCACTGAAGCTTTCTTT
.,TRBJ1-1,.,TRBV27,CASSLDHRYTEAFF,TGTGCCAGCAGTTTGGATCACAGATACACTGAAGCTTTCTTT
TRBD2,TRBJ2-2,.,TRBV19,CASSRAGGNTGELFF,TGTGCCAGTAGTAGAGCGGGAGGTAACACCGGGGAGCTGTTTTTT
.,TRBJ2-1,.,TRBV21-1,CASSKAGSWDRSTSSYNEQFF,TGTGCCAGCAGCAAAGCTGGATCCTGGGACAGGTCCACGAGCTCCTACAATGAGCAGTTCTTC
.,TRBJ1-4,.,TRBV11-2,CASQAVLGGEKLFF,TGTGCCAGCCAGGCAGTCCTTGGTGGTGAAAAACTGTTTTTT
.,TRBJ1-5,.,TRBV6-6,CASSWAGDGAGPQHF,TGTGCCAGCAGCTGGGCAGGGGACGGCGCAGGGCCCCAGCATTTT
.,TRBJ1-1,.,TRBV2,CASSASEGWTSEAFF,TGTGCCAGCAGTGCCTCGGAGGGGTGGACTTCTGAAGCTTTCTTT
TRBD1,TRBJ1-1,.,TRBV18,CASTGQGGTEAFF,TGTGCCAGCACCGGACAGGGGGGAACTGAAGCTTTCTTT
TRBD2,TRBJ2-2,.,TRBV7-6,CASSSRTSGGSGELFF,TGTGCCAGCAGCTCCCGGACTAGCGGGGGTAGCGGGGAGCTGTTTTTT